This paragraph covers one T cell receptor beta chain sequence. What it binds is not known. Other DNA sequences in the same sample also yield this CDR3. A multiplex PCR was run with 60 Vbeta primers and 13 Jbeta primers. Generated by immunoSEQ multiplex PCR, the TCRdb table keeps only in-frame clones and is missing some. The table records 55,000 to 80,000 clones, around 75% of them present only once. This specimen comes from a study of cytomegalovirus exposure and HLA in healthy donors. Study-level information: About 85 million unique TCRs from HLA-typed donors were held in an early release of data.

Overall study results and limits: Presence/absence analyses supposed approximately even sequencing depth among donors. A cluster of highly shared sequence variants was likely a sequencing artifact. Across HLA loci, a later analysis found differing TCR association rates, with DRB1 most and HLA-C fewest.

Germline V gene lookup returns CDR1 SGDLS and CDR2 YYNGEE. CDR3 length equals 14 residues. The J segment lost 10 bases and the V segment lost 0 bases, leaving 1 base of the junction unmatched. The sequenced material came from PBMCs. The V gene is TRBV9, the J gene TRBJ2-1; 13 nucleotides match TRBD2. This clonotype was sampled from a woman younger than 45 in good health and CMV-seropositive. The CDR3 sequence: CASSVGLAGGEQFF. As DNA, the CDR3 is TGTGCCAGCAGCGTAGGACTAGCGGGAGGCGAGCAGTTCTTC.